Detailed here is one T cell receptor (beta chain). Its antigen is still unknown. One base away lies a much larger clone, so this may be a sequencing read error. Between the V and J ends, shortened by 2 bases and 9 bases respectively, the junction contains 18 bases. The CDR3, cysteine through phenylalanine, is 14 amino acids long. Of all the DNA, just the CDR3 is kept, 42 bases in frame from base 1. CDR1 and CDR2 are read off the germline V gene (reference sequence) as DFQATT and SNEGSKA. The data were obtained in a study of T cell repertoires in cytomegalovirus infection (dated by TCRdb to between 2018 and 2020). Describing the broader study: Because public TCR beta signatures pointed to carriage of CMV infection together with the matching HLA type, the HLA type of each donor mattered for the analysis. Results the study describes overall, beyond this receptor: In the ex vivo response, HLA-C-restricted CMV-specific TCR beta clonotypes were dominant, and in two of eight donors the single most frequent clonotype came from this HLA-C-restricted group. In both this cohort and an independent cohort of several hundred donors, the cumulative frequency of public TCR beta family members distinguished carriers of CMV infection plus the relevant HLA type.

Sequencing used an Illumina HiSeq 1500. Using fastp trimming at Q25 and MiXCR clonotype assembly, TCRdb reanalyzed the public sequencing data and kept in-frame beta chains. Each CDR3 protein appears once, grouped with its most common genes and DNA. This sample holds some 300,000 distinct CDR3 sequences; 8% to 10% were observed only once. The ten top clones hold approximately 2.3% of the sample. This receptor was identified in a human donor in good health (CMV status not recorded). Some clones in this sample may be carry-over from other donors' samples. The receptor chain draws on TRBV20-1 and TRBJ2-3, with TRBD2 perhaps the D gene, on 7 matching bases. Sample: PBMCs. The CDR3 region: CSARLLGGAGTQYF. The DNA is as follows: TGCAGTGCTAGACTGCTAGGGGGGGCGGGCACGCAGTATTTT.